This entry features one T cell receptor beta chain sequence. The sample comes from a study of blood T cell repertoires in COVID-19. The CDR3 loop spans 17 amino acids. V lost 2 bases, J lost 7 bases, and 14 bases stayed unmatched. Germline V lookup: CDR1 LNHDA, CDR2 SQIVND (reference sequence). Sequenced by immunoSEQ multiplex PCR; TCRdb stores in-frame clones only, minus some. Altogether around 330,000 clones are present, roughly 88% being singletons, with the ten largest covering under 2%. The chain joins TRBV19 to TRBJ1-5, with 7 bases that match TRBD1. This receptor was obtained from a woman under 40 with COVID-19, enrolled during active disease. Sequencing was carried out using peripheral blood. CDR3 bases: TGTGCCAGTAGTATACAGGGTGGCAGGGGGGCTGGGCAGCCCCAGCATTTT. This gives the protein CASSIQGGRGAGQPQHF.